Listed here are 17 T cell receptor beta chains from one sample, sequenced in a study of T-cell memory formation after mild COVID-19. TCRdb used MiXCR to reprocess the 5' RACE reads, holding one entry per CDR3 protein. This sample has hundreds of thousands of distinct CDR3 sequences, with 25% to 30% found just once. The sequenced sample consisted of PBMCs or a T cell subset sorted from them (not recorded which). Source of these receptors: an adult woman who had mild COVID-19 (a few samples of this study predate the infection). Cell type and time point are not known.

The chain joins TRBV24-1 to TRBJ2-5; D uncertain. Germline V gene sequence: CDR1 KGHDR, CDR2 SFDVKD. The CDR3 consists of 12 residues. The V gene lost 4 bases and the J gene lost 7 bases, with 9 bases spanning the gap. The chain's CDR3 is CATSDVPGTQYF. CDR3 nucleotides: TGTGCCACCAGTGACGTTCCCGGGACCCAGTACTTC.

This clonotype was counted between two and nine times. The chain couples TRBV5-1 to TRBJ2-3; the match to TRBD2 covers 15 bases. J lost 0 bases, V lost 4 bases, and 6 bases had no gene match. This CDR3 has 18 amino acids. Germline loops: CDR1 SGHRS, CDR2 YFSETQ. CDR3 nucleotide sequence: TGCGCCAGCAGCCTCGGACTAGCGGGGGGGACTAGCACAGATACGCAGTATTTT. Protein: CASSLGLAGGTSTDTQYF.

This clonotype was recorded a few times. This sequence joins TRBV19 and TRBJ2-7; the match to TRBD2 covers 7 bases. From germline, CDR1 is LNHDA and CDR2 SQIVND (reference sequence). J lost 4 bases, V lost 0 bases, and 12 bases had no gene match. The CDR3 is 17 amino acids. CDR3 sequence: CASSIDTRRGEKYEQYF. CDR3 DNA: TGTGCCAGTAGTATAGACACCCGCCGGGGGGAGAAGTACGAGCAGTACTTC. Full variable domain (outside the CDR3, taken from reference TRBV19 and TRBJ2-7): DGGITQSPKYLFRKEGQNVTLSCEQNLNHDAMYWYRQDPGQGLRLIYYSQIVNDFQKGDIAEGYSVSREKKESFPLTVTSAQKNPTAFYLCASSIDTRRGEKYEQYFGPGTRLTVT.

This clonotype has more than one count but fewer than ten. This chain connects TRBV10-3 to TRBJ2-3; D tentatively reads TRBD1 or TRBD2 (6 bases each). The V and J ends lost 8 bases and 0 bases respectively, with 15 bases between them. The CDR3 spans 15 residues. The germline V gene encodes CDR1 ENHRY and CDR2 SYGVKD. CDR3 protein: CAIGTTGASTDTQYF. CDR3 DNA: TGTGCCATCGGGACGACGGGGGCTAGCACAGATACGCAGTATTTT.

The chain is built from TRBV25-1 and TRBJ2-1; 8 nucleotides align to TRBD2. Germline values: CDR1 MGHDK, CDR2 SYGVNS. The CDR3 runs 17 residues. V lost 3 bases to trimming and J lost 2 bases; unmatched junction nucleotides: 9. DNA of the CDR3: TGTGCCAGCAGTGAGGGTAGCGGGACCCCGACCTACAATGAGCAGTTCTTC. This gives the protein CASSEGSGTPTYNEQFF.

The chain combines TRBV30 with TRBJ2-7; TRBD1 matches 8 bases. The germline V gene encodes CDR1 GTSNPN and CDR2 SVGIG (reference sequence). V trimming: 1 base; J trimming: 7 bases; junction bases outside the gene matches: 6. This CDR3 has 13 residues. The CDR3 is CAWSGGRGLEQYF. As DNA, the CDR3 is TGTGCCTGGAGTGGTGGCAGGGGGCTGGAGCAGTACTTC.

This clonotype came up a few times. The genes are TRBV27 and TRBJ1-6; D unresolved. CDR1 and CDR2 (germline): MNHEY, SMNVEV (reference sequence). V was shortened by 5 bases and J by 0 bases, with 20 bases between the two germline ends. The CDR3 sequence is 19 residues long. The CDR3 protein is CASSPSPAGPSSYNSPLHF. Written as DNA, the CDR3 is TGTGCCAGCAGTCCAAGCCCGGCAGGCCCGAGCTCCTATAATTCACCCCTCCACTTT.

CDR3 region: CASSPQGVGEQYF. Here the CDR3 DNA reads TGTGCCAGCAGCCCACAGGGAGTGGGCGAGCAGTACTTC. This chain connects TRBV11-2 to TRBJ2-7, with D tentatively TRBD1 (6 bases). This CDR3 is built from 13 residues. Germline V gene data show CDR1 as SGHAT and CDR2 as FQNNGV. V was shortened by 5 bases and J by 6 bases, with 14 bases between the two germline ends.

By sample share, this clonotype is medium-sized (0.01 to 0.1%). This chain uses TRBV9 with TRBJ1-5; D is unclear. The CDR3 totals 16 residues. Germline CDR1 reads SGDLS; CDR2 reads YYNGEE. Trimming left V 1 base short and J 0 bases short, with 11 bases between. The DNA for the CDR3 is TGTGCCAGCAGCGTACCCCTCCCTTATAGCAATCAGCCCCAGCATTTT. Residues: CASSVPLPYSNQPQHF.

This chain links TRBV11-1 with TRBJ1-2; 12 bases are shared with TRBD1. Germline assignment: CDR1 SGHAT and CDR2 FQDESV (reference sequence). The CDR3 is 15 residues long. The V segment lost 5 bases and the J segment 8 bases; nucleotides outside the gene matches: 9. CDR3 protein: CASSKPGQGARGYTF. The CDR3 DNA reads as TGTGCCAGCAGCAAGCCGGGACAGGGGGCGCGGGGCTACACCTTC. Complete variable domain (other parts from reference TRBV11-1 and TRBJ1-2): EAEVAQSPRYKITEKSQAVAFWCDPISGHATLYWYRQILGQGPELLVQFQDESVVDDSQLPKDRFSAERLKGVDSTLKIQPAELGDSAMYLCASSKPGQGARGYTFGSGTRLTVV.

V and J are TRBV9 and TRBJ1-1; unclear D gene. CDR3 length: 14 residues. Germline V gene sequence: CDR1 SGDLS, CDR2 YYNGEE. Between the trimmed V and J ends, which lost 5 bases and 4 bases, there was a span of 15 bases. The CDR3 spells CASRVGEGPTEAFF. The CDR3 DNA reads TGTGCCAGCAGGGTCGGGGAGGGCCCCACTGAAGCTTTCTTT.

This clonotype was observed a few times. The J gene is TRBJ1-1, the V gene TRBV5-1, with D uncertain. The CDR3 totals 13 residues. Germline assignment: CDR1 SGHRS and CDR2 YFSETQ. Trimming cost V 6 bases and J 6 bases, with 15 bases left between them. This CDR3 is CASTLPGFAEAFF. The CDR3 nucleotides read TGCGCCAGCACACTCCCCGGTTTCGCTGAAGCTTTCTTT.

This clonotype was observed a handful of times. CDR3 DNA sequence: TGCAGTGCTAGAGATTGGCTAGCGGGGGAAAACGGAGAGACCCAGTACTTC. This translates into CSARDWLAGENGETQYF. This rearrangement joins TRBV20-1 to TRBJ2-5, with TRBD2 matching 10 bases. Germline CDR1 reads DFQATT; CDR2 reads SNEGSKA (reference sequence). After removal of 0 bases from V and 4 bases from J, the junction contained 11 bases not matched to a gene. This CDR3 has 17 residues.

The chain couples TRBV15 to TRBJ2-1, with 7 bases identical to TRBD1. The CDR3 loop spans 14 amino acids. Germline CDR1 LNHNV, CDR2 YYDKDF (reference sequence). The junction had 7 bases not matched to a gene; V was cut back by 5 bases and J by 6 bases. The CDR3 region is CATSAEGTVNEQFF. The CDR3 bases are TGTGCCACCAGCGCAGAGGGGACAGTCAATGAGCAGTTCTTC.

The rearrangement uses TRBV12-3 or TRBV12-4 and TRBJ1-5; TRBD1 aligns across 10 bases. The CDR3 has 15 residues. V lost 7 bases to trimming and J lost 4 bases; unmatched junction nucleotides: 7. CDR3 bases: TGTGCCAGCAACTCGGGACAGGGGTTGAATCAGCCCCAGCATTTT. The encoded protein is CASNSGQGLNQPQHF.

The V gene is TRBV7-3, the J gene TRBJ1-6; TRBD1 agrees at 7 bases. V was clipped by 3 bases and J by 9 bases; unmatched bases: 2. This CDR3 spans 13 amino acids. CDR1 is SGHTA and CDR2 is FQGTGA in the germline V gene. The CDR3 DNA is TGTGCCAGCAGCTTGACAGGGAGTTCACCCCTCCACTTT. It specifies CASSLTGSSPLHF.

The V gene is TRBV12-3 or TRBV12-4, the J gene TRBJ1-3; D possibly corresponds to TRBD1 (5 bases). The CDR3 runs to 15 residues. V was clipped by 4 bases and J by 3 bases, with 13 bases between them. The CDR3 DNA is TGTGCCAGCAGTTCGGCGGGGCGGCATGGAAACACCATATATTTT. Translated: CASSSAGRHGNTIYF.